This T cell receptor beta chain was recovered during a study of T cells in Graves' hyperthyroidism and ophthalmopathy. RNA transcripts yielded amplified TCR beta CDR3 regions. First-round RT-PCR with HTBI primers amplified the TCR CDR3 region. TCRdb reprocessed the multiplex PCR reads via MiXCR and lists one record per CDR3 protein. The sample carries 600,000 to 900,000 distinct CDR3 sequences, about 15% recorded once. The material sequenced was blood. This TCR came from a man in his late teens or twenties with Graves' hyperthyroidism.

DNA of the CDR3: TGTGCCAGCAGCCTAAGGGCCGGGAGGCGCTCCTACAATGAGCAGTTCTTC. This encodes CASSLRAGRRSYNEQFF. This chain links TRBV27 with TRBJ2-1; TRBD2 matches 7 bases. Germline CDR1 reads MNHEY; CDR2 reads SMNVEV (reference sequence). The CDR3 is made up of 17 amino acids. The J segment lost 0 bases and the V segment lost 6 bases, leaving 11 bases of the junction unmatched.